This T cell receptor (beta chain) was recovered during a study of T cell responses to AZD1222 COVID-19 vaccine. To note about this clone: Its antigen is unidentified.

Measured with immunoSEQ multiplex PCR; TCRdb has only the in-frame clones, and not every one. The sample includes around 170,000 clones, around 90% of them seen just once. Study-wide points: Compared with day 0, the breadth and depth of the Spike-specific TCR repertoire rose significantly after two doses of AZD1222. Donor demographics were predominantly white British with a female majority; clonal diversity may be underestimated.

The CDR3 is 13 amino acids. V lost 2 bases to trimming and J lost 8 bases; unmatched junction nucleotides: 4. Germline CDR1 and CDR2: MNHEY and SVGEGT. The chain employs TRBV6-2 or TRBV6-3 and TRBJ1-2; 8 nucleotides line up with TRBD1. This clonotype was obtained from an adult in good health. The specimen comprised peripheral blood, sampled on day 0 of AZD1222 vaccination. The DNA of the CDR3 is TGTGCCAGCAGTTACCCACAGGGGGGCGGCTACACCTTC. Translated, it gives CASSYPQGGGYTF.